The 17 T cell receptor beta chains in this list originate from one sample, sequenced in a study of blood T cell repertoires in COVID-19. Clones were read by immunoSEQ multiplex PCR, and TCRdb kept only the in-frame ones, dropping some. The sample shows 25,000 or so clones, 90% of them seen only once. The material sequenced was peripheral blood. The receptors derive from a man between 65 and 80 years old with acute or convalescent COVID-19.

This clone was seen once. CDR3 sequence: CSARGGTEAFF. The CDR3 DNA reads TGCAGTGCTAGGGGGGGCACTGAAGCTTTCTTT. J is TRBJ1-1 and V is TRBV20-1; the D gene is possibly TRBD1 (5 bases). Trimming removed 3 bases from V and 4 bases from J, with 6 bases in between. The length of the CDR3 is 11 residues. Germline V gene data show CDR1 as DFQATT and CDR2 as SNEGSKA (reference sequence).

This rearrangement joins TRBV28 to TRBJ1-6, with D unresolved. This CDR3 is built from 13 residues. V lost 8 bases and J 7 bases, leaving 12 bases between the germline ends. Germline V gene data show CDR1 as MDHEN and CDR2 as SYDVKM. The CDR3 sequence: CASRPRINSPLHF. The CDR3 bases are TGTGCCAGCCGCCCCAGGATAAATTCACCCCTCCACTTT.

This rearrangement joins TRBV21-1 to TRBJ2-4; the D call TRBD2 from the table was never checked on the DNA. TRBV21-1 is a known pseudogene. The length of the CDR3 is 17 residues. The DNA for the CDR3 is TGTGCCAGCAGCAAAGCGCAAGCGGGAGCAACCCAAAACATTCAGTACTTC. Translation: CASSKAQAGATQNIQYF.

The V gene is TRBV3-1 (or the pseudogene TRBV3-2), the J gene TRBJ1-4; D is perhaps TRBD1 (6 bases). The CDR3 has 14 amino acids. Trimming removed 0 bases at V and 8 bases at J, with 10 bases between. CDR1 and CDR2 from the germline V gene are LGHDT and YNNKEL (reference sequence). The CDR3 coding sequence is TGTGCCAGCAGCCAAGACGGCAGGGGCGAAAAACTGTTTTTT. It specifies CASSQDGRGEKLFF.

The chain has TRBV25-1 and TRBJ2-3; TRBD2 might be the D (6 bases). The CDR3 is 15 amino acids. Germline V gene data show CDR1 as MGHDK and CDR2 as SYGVNS. V was cut by 10 bases and J by 2 bases, with 19 bases left in between. CDR3 region: CATHPGRGPTDTQYF. Written as DNA, the CDR3 is TGTGCCACCCACCCCGGGAGAGGACCCACAGATACGCAGTATTTT.

The genes are TRBV4-2 and TRBJ2-1; D gene ambiguous. CDR1 and CDR2 from the germline V gene are LGHNA and YNFKEQ. V was trimmed by 0 bases and J by 7 bases, leaving 7 bases between them. This CDR3 has 13 residues. For the CDR3, the DNA is TGTGCCAGCAGCCAAGAGCCCGGTAATGAGCAGTTCTTC. The encoded protein is CASSQEPGNEQFF.

This sequence joins TRBV19 and TRBJ2-1; TRBD2 agrees at 8 bases. Trimming at V came to 5 bases and at J to 9 bases, leaving 15 bases not matched to a gene. The CDR3 length is 16 residues. CDR1 LNHDA and CDR2 SQIVND come from the germline V gene (reference sequence). The CDR3 region is CASSGPGLEGLGEQFF. As DNA, the CDR3 is TGTGCCAGTAGTGGTCCGGGACTAGAAGGTCTTGGTGAGCAGTTCTTC.

The rearrangement joins TRBV29-1 to TRBJ2-2, with D tentatively TRBD1 (5 bases). V was trimmed by 4 bases and J by 0 bases, leaving 9 bases between them. Germline CDR1 and CDR2: SQVTM and ANQGSEA. There are 14 residues in the CDR3. The CDR3 nucleotides are TGCAGCGTTGGACAGTCCGCGAACACCGGGGAGCTGTTTTTT. Translation gives CSVGQSANTGELFF.

Written as DNA, the CDR3 is TGCGCCAGCAGTCACTCTCCCGGGACAGGGTGCAACACCTTC. It is translated as CASSHSPGTGCNTF. The V and J genes are TRBV23-1 and TRBJ1-2, with TRBD1 matching 9 bases. TRBV23-1 is annotated as an ORF whose role is uncertain. CDR3 length equals 14 residues. V gave up 3 bases and J gave up 12 bases; unmatched junction bases: 11.

The CDR3 here is CASSRTTGNTGELFF. The CDR3 DNA follows: TGCGCCAGCAGCCGGACGACAGGGAATACCGGGGAGCTGTTTTTT. The rearrangement joins TRBV5-1 to TRBJ2-2; 7 bases match TRBD1. The CDR3 sequence is 15 residues long. Trimming took 4 bases from V and 5 from J; bases not matched to a gene: 8. The germline V gene encodes CDR1 SGHRS and CDR2 YFSETQ.

This sequence joins TRBV6-5 and TRBJ2-5; TRBD2 matches at 10 bases. This CDR3 spans 14 amino acids. In germline, CDR1 is MNHEY, CDR2 SVGAGI. J lost 5 bases, V lost 7 bases, and 7 bases had no gene match. The CDR3 is CASKSGRAGETQYF. The CDR3 nucleotides are TGTGCCAGCAAGAGCGGGAGGGCCGGGGAGACCCAGTACTTC.

The rearrangement joins TRBV19 to TRBJ2-3; the match to TRBD2 covers 9 bases. V shed 6 bases and J 3 bases; nucleotides not matched to a gene: 7. This CDR3 has 15 residues. Germline-derived CDR1 and CDR2 are LNHDA and SQIVND (reference sequence). In nucleotides, the CDR3 is TGTGCCAGTAGATATGGAGCGGGAGGTACAGATACGCAGTATTTT. Protein product: CASRYGAGGTDTQYF.

The V call is TRBV2, the J call TRBJ1-5, with D possibly matching TRBD1 (5 bases). The CDR3 totals 19 residues. Trimming shortened V by 10 bases and J by 2 bases, and 30 bases separated the two germline ends. Germline assignment: CDR1 SNHLY and CDR2 FYNNEI. This chain's CDR3 is CATKFQAGPPTWGNQPQHF. The CDR3 nucleotides read TGTGCCACCAAATTTCAAGCAGGGCCCCCAACATGGGGCAATCAGCCCCAGCATTTT.

This chain joins TRBV7-6 and TRBJ2-1; D is unresolved. The germline V gene has CDR1 SGHVS and CDR2 FNYEAQ. This CDR3 contains 17 residues. With 5 bases removed from V and 0 bases from J, the gap between germline ends came to 17 bases. For the CDR3, the DNA is TGTGCCAGCAGCCCCCACACCGCCCGGAGCTCCTACAATGAGCAGTTCTTC. Translating it yields CASSPHTARSSYNEQFF.

The chain has TRBV11-3 and TRBJ2-1, with D possibly TRBD1 on 6 matching bases. The V gene lost 0 bases and the J gene lost 7 bases, with 10 bases spanning the gap. The CDR3 runs to 14 residues. Germline V gene sequence: CDR1 SGHNT, CDR2 YENEEA. This CDR3 is CASSLDARGNEQFF. In DNA, the CDR3 is TGTGCCAGCAGCTTAGACGCCAGGGGTAATGAGCAGTTCTTC.

The rearrangement uses TRBV7-3 and TRBJ1-5, with D possibly being TRBD1 (6 bases). The germline gives CDR1 SGHTA, CDR2 FQGTGA. The length of the CDR3 is 17 residues. V was clipped by 2 bases and J by 3 bases, with 17 bases between them. The CDR3 loop is CASSLRETDSYNQPQHF. CDR3 DNA: TGTGCCAGCAGCTTACGAGAGACGGACAGCTACAATCAGCCCCAGCATTTT. Drawing the rest from reference TRBV7-3 and TRBJ1-5, the complete variable domain is GAGVSQTPSNKVTEKGKYVELRCDPISGHTALYWYRQSLGQGPEFLIYFQGTGAADDSGLPNDRFFAVRPEGSVSTLKIQRTERGDSAVYLCASSLRETDSYNQPQHFGDGTRLSIL.

The genes are TRBV7-3 and TRBJ2-5; 9 positions match TRBD2. V shed 0 bases, J shed 1 base, and the junction held 9 bases outside the gene matches. This CDR3 has 18 residues. Germline loops: CDR1 SGHTA, CDR2 FQGTGA. The CDR3 DNA sequence: TGTGCCAGCAGCTTAACGAGTGGCTTACTAGCGGGCCAAGAGACCCAGTACTTC. It specifies CASSLTSGLLAGQETQYF.